This T cell receptor beta chain was found in a study of T cell responses to AZD1222 COVID-19 vaccine. Whole-study results and caveats: Repertoire samples came only from after the peak T cell response. Elevations in Spike-specific TCR breadth and depth followed administration of two AZD1222 doses. The number of AZD1222 recipients seropositive at baseline was only 5 to 7. Clonal diversity was possibly underestimated, and the donors were mostly white British, with more females.

Only in-frame clones appear in the TCRdb table, and some are missing; sequencing was by immunoSEQ multiplex PCR. Of 130,000 to 150,000 clones detected, around nine tenths appear once; the ten largest clones hold approximately 3%. Germline assignment: CDR1 SQVTM and CDR2 ANQGSEA. Trimming pared 6 bases from V and 1 base from J, leaving 12 bases between. The CDR3 is made up of 13 amino acids. This clone has a single count. What it binds is unknown. The chain employs TRBV29-1 and TRBJ1-1; D is undetermined. The clonotype was recovered from an adult in good health. Sequenced material: peripheral blood, taken on day 0 of MenACWY control vaccination. In nucleotides, the CDR3 is TGCAGCGTAGCACAGTGGAAGAACACTGAAGCTTTCTTT. Its translation is CSVAQWKNTEAFF.